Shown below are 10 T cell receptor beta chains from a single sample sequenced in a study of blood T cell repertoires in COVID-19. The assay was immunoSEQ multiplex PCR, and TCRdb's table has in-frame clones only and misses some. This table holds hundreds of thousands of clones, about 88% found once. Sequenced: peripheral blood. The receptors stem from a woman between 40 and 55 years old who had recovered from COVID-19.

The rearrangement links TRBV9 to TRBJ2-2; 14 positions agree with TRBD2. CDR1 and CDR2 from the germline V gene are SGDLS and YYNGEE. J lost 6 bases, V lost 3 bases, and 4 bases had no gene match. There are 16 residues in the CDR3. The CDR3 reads CASSGRLAGGPGELFF. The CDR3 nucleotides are TGTGCCAGCAGCGGAAGACTAGCGGGAGGGCCCGGGGAGCTGTTTTTT.

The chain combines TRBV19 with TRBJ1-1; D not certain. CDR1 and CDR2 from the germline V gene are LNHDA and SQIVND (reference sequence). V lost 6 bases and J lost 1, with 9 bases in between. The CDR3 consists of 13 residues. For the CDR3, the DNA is TGTGCCAGTAGCCTACTACAGAACACTGAAGCTTTCTTT. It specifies CASSLLQNTEAFF.

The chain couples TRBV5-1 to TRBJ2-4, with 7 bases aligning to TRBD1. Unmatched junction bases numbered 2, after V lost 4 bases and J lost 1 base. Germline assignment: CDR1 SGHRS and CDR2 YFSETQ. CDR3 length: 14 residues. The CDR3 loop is CASSPTGAKNIQYF. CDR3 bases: TGCGCCAGCAGCCCGACAGGGGCCAAAAACATTCAGTACTTC.

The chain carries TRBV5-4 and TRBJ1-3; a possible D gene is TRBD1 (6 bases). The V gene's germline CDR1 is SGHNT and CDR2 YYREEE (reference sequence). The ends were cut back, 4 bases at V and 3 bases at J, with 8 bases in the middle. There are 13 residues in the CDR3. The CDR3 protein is CASSVRGGNTIYF. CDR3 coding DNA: TGTGCCAGCAGCGTCAGGGGTGGAAACACCATATATTTT.

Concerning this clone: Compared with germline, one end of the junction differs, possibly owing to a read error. The CDR3 region has the DNA TGTGCCAGCAACAAACCCCCAGGGAACGCTGAAGCTTTCTTT. Amino acid sequence: CASNKPPGNAEAFF. J is TRBJ1-1 and V is TRBV11-3; perhaps TRBD1 as D (5 bases). Germline V gene data show CDR1 as SGHNT and CDR2 as YENEEA. This CDR3 spans 14 amino acids.

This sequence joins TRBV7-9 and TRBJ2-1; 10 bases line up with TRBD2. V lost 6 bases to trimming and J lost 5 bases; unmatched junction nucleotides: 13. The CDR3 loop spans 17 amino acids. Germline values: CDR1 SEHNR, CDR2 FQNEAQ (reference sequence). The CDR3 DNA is TGTGCCAGCAGACCGGAAATCAGCGGGAGGGGCAACAATGAGCAGTTCTTC. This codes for CASRPEISGRGNNEQFF.

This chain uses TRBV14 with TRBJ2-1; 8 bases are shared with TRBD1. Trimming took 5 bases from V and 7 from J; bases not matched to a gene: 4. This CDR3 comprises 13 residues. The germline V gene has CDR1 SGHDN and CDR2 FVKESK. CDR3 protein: CASSKRQGNEQFF. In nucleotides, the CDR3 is TGTGCCAGCAGCAAACGACAGGGGAATGAGCAGTTCTTC.

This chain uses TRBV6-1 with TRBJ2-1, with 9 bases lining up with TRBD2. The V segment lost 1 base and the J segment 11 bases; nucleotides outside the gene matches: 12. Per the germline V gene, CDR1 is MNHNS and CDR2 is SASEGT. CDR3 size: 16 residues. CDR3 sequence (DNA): TGTGCCAGCAGTGAAGGTTTCCTAGCGGGAAAAGAAAAGCAGTTCTTC. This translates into CASSEGFLAGKEKQFF.

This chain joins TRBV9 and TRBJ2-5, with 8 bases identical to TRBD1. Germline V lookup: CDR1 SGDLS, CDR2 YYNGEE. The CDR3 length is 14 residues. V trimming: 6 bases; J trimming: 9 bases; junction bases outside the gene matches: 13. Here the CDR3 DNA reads TGTGCCAGCACCCCCTGGGACAGGTCGGAGGCCCAGTACTTC. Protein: CASTPWDRSEAQYF.

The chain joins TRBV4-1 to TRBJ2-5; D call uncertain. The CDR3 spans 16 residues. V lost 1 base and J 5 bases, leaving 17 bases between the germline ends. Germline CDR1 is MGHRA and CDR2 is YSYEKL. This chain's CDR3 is CASSQALLRAWETQYF. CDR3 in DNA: TGCGCCAGCAGCCAAGCATTGCTCAGAGCGTGGGAGACCCAGTACTTC.